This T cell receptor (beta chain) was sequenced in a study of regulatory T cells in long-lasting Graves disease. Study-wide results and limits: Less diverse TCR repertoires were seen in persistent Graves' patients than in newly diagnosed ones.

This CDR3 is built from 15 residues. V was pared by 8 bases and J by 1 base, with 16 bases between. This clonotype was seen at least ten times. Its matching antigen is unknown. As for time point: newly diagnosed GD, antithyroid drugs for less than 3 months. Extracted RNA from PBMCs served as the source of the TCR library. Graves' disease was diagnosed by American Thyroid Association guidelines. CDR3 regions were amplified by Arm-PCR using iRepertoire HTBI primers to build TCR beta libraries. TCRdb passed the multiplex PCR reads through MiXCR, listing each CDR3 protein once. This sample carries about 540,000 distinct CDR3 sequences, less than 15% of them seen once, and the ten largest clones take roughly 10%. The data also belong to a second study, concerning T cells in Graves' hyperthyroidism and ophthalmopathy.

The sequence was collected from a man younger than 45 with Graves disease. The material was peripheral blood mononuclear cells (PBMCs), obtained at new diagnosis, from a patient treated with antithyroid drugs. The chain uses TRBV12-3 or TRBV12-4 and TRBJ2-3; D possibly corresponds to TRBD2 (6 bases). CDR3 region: CASLTGGRRTDTQYF. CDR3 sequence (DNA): TGTGCCAGCCTCACAGGAGGGCGTCGCACAGATACGCAGTATTTT.